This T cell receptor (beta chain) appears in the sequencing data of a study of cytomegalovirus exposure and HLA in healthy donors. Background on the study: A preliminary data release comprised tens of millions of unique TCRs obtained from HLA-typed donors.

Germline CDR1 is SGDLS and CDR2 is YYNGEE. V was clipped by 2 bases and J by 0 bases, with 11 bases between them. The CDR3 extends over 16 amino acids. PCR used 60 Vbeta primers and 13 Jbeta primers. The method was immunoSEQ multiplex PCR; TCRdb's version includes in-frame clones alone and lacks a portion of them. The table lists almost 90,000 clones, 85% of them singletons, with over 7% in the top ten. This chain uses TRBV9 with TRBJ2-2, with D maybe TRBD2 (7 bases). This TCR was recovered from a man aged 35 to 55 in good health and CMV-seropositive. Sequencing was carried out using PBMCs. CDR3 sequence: CASSVGGGANTGELFF. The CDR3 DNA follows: TGTGCCAGCAGCGTGGGAGGGGGAGCGAACACCGGGGAGCTGTTTTTT.